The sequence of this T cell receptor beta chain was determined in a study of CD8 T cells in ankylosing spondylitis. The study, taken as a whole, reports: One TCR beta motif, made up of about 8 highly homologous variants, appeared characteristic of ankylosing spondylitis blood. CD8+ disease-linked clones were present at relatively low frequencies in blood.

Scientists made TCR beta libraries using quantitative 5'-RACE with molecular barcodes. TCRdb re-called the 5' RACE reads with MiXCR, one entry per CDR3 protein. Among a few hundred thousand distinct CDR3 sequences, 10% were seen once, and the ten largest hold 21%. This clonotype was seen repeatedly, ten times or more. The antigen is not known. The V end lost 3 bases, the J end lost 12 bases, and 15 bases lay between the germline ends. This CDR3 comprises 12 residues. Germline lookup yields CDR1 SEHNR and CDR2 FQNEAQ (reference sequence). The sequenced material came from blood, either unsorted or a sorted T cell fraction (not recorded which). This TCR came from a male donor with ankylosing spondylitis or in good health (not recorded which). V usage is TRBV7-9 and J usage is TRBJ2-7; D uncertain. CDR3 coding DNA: TGTGCCAGCAGCTTCCAGACACGCCAGCGGTACTTC. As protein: CASSFQTRQRYF. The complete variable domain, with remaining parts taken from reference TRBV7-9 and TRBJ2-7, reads DTGVSQNPRHKITKRGQNVTFRCDPISEHNRLYWYRQTLGQGPEFLTYFQNEAQLEKSRLLSDRFSAERPKGSFSTLEIQRTEQGDSAMYLCASSFQTRQRYFGPGTRLTVT.